The 16 T cell receptor beta chains below all came from one sample that was sequenced in a study of cytomegalovirus exposure and HLA in healthy donors. With 60 Vbeta and 13 Jbeta primers, the PCR was carried out. Profiling relied on immunoSEQ multiplex PCR, and the TCRdb table lists in-frame clones only, not all of them. The table has under 200,000 clones, about 88% seen once. Specimen: PBMCs. The receptor source for this set is a woman between 18 and 29 years old in good health and CMV-seronegative.

The J gene is TRBJ2-3, the V gene TRBV6-1; D is uncertain. The CDR3 loop spans 14 amino acids. Germline CDR1 and CDR2: MNHNS and SASEGT. Trimming cost V 4 bases and J 6 bases, with 14 bases left between them. CDR3 amino acids: CASSARVPGDTQYF. The CDR3 DNA is TGTGCCAGCAGTGCCCGGGTTCCCGGGGATACGCAGTATTTT.

This clone appeared a single time. In DNA, the CDR3 is TGTGCCAGCAGCCTAGGGTCGGCTAGCGGGGTCTACGAGCAGTACTTC. Protein: CASSLGSASGVYEQYF. The rearrangement links TRBV11-2 to TRBJ2-7; the match to TRBD2 covers 9 bases. The junction had 11 bases not matched to a gene; V was cut back by 5 bases and J by 3 bases. The CDR3 is 16 amino acids. Germline V CDR1 and CDR2: SGHAT, FQNNGV. Using reference TRBV11-2 and TRBJ2-7 for the parts outside the CDR3, the full variable domain is EAGVAQSPRYKIIEKRQSVAFWCNPISGHATLYWYQQILGQGPKLLIQFQNNGVVDDSQLPKDRFSAERLKGVDSTLKIQPAKLEDSAVYLCASSLGSASGVYEQYFGPGTRLTVT.

This clone came up once. The rearrangement uses TRBV5-6 and TRBJ2-5; 11 nucleotides agree with TRBD2. Per germline, CDR1 SGHDT and CDR2 YYEEEE. The V gene end was trimmed by 3 bases and the J gene end by 2 bases; junction bases not matched to a gene: 9. CDR3 length: 17 residues. The CDR3 region has the DNA TGTGCCAGCAGCTCTAGCGGGAGGAACCTTGCGCAAGAGACCCAGTACTTC. It codes for CASSSSGRNLAQETQYF.

The V gene is TRBV2, the J gene TRBJ1-2; D not resolved. The CDR3 extends over 17 amino acids. With 6 bases removed from V and 0 bases from J, the gap between germline ends came to 20 bases. Germline V lookup: CDR1 SNHLY, CDR2 FYNNEI. CDR3 DNA: TGTGCCAGCAGCTGGACTGAGTCGGAAATAGCTAACTATGGCTACACCTTC. Protein sequence: CASSWTESEIANYGYTF. The full variable domain, in which reference TRBV2 and TRBJ1-2 provide the parts outside the CDR3, is EPEVTQTPSHQVTQMGQEVILRCVPISNHLYFYWYRQILGQKVEFLVSFYNNEISEKSEIFDDQFSVERPDGSNFTLKIRSTKLEDSAMYFCASSWTESEIANYGYTFGSGTRLTVV.

This rearrangement joins TRBV7-2 to TRBJ1-2; the match to TRBD1 covers 7 bases. The V gene's germline CDR1 is SGHTA and CDR2 FQGNSA. With 2 bases clipped from V and 5 bases from J, the junction kept 5 bases outside the gene matches. CDR3 length: 14 residues. CDR3 bases: TGTGCCAGCAGCTTAAGGGGGGACAGATATGGCTACACCTTC. Translation gives CASSLRGDRYGYTF.

This clone was observed a single time. The chain uses TRBV29-1 and TRBJ1-1; 9 nucleotides match TRBD1. Germline CDR1 and CDR2: SQVTM and ANQGSEA. This CDR3 is built from 16 residues. This CDR3 is CRLKRSLCPGTGPDFF. The CDR3, as DNA: TGCAGACTCAAACGGTCCCTCTGTCCCGGGACAGGGCCCGATTTCTTT. The full variable domain, its missing parts supplied by reference TRBV29-1 and TRBJ1-1, is SAVISQKPSRDICQRGTSLTIQCQVDSQVTMMFWYRQQPGQSLTLIATANQGSEATYESGFVIDKFPISRPNLTFSTLTVSNMSPEDSSIYLCRLKRSLCPGTGPDFFGQGTRLTVV.

The rearrangement joins TRBV2 to TRBJ2-1, with 8 bases matching TRBD2. This CDR3 spans 13 amino acids. Losses at the gene ends were 3 bases for V and 9 bases for J; bases not matched to a gene: 4. Germline V CDR1 and CDR2: SNHLY, FYNNEI. CDR3 nucleotides: TGTGCCAGCAGTGACGGGAGGGGCGGTGAGCAGTTCTTC. Translating it yields CASSDGRGGEQFF.

The V gene is TRBV27, the J gene TRBJ2-3, with TRBD2 identical over 11 bases. This CDR3 is 15 amino acids long. Trimming took 5 bases from V and 4 from J; bases not matched to a gene: 5. CDR1 MNHEY and CDR2 SMNVEV come from the germline V gene (reference sequence). The CDR3 DNA sequence: TGTGCCAGCAGTGACCTAGCGGGAGGCCCAGATACGCAGTATTTT. This translates into CASSDLAGGPDTQYF.

This clone has only a few counts. The chain has TRBV18 and TRBJ2-7, with TRBD2 matching 8 bases. The V gene's germline CDR1 is KGHSH and CDR2 LQKENI. V gave up 6 bases and J gave up 5 bases; unmatched junction bases: 6. The CDR3 has 13 amino acids. The CDR3: CASSPGGSHEQYF. In nucleotides, the CDR3 is TGTGCCAGCTCCCCGGGGGGGTCCCACGAGCAGTACTTC.

The chain links TRBV11-2 to TRBJ1-1; maybe TRBD1 (5 bases). The germline gives CDR1 SGHAT, CDR2 FQNNGV. The ends were cut back, 4 bases at V and 4 bases at J, with 13 bases in the middle. The CDR3 length is 14 residues. The CDR3 DNA reads as TGTGCCAGCAGCTCCACCCCCGGGGGCACTGAAGCTTTCTTT. This gives the protein CASSSTPGGTEAFF.

The chain recombines TRBV7-9 with TRBJ2-7; perhaps TRBD2 as D (5 bases). CDR1 and CDR2 (germline): SEHNR, FQNEAQ (reference sequence). Trimming shortened V by 5 bases and J by 0 bases, and 14 bases separated the two germline ends. This CDR3 comprises 15 residues. The CDR3 region has the DNA TGTGCCAGCAGCCCCGGGATCCTTCTCTCCTACGAGCAGTACTTC. Translated: CASSPGILLSYEQYF.

The rearrangement links TRBV27 to TRBJ2-1, with a weak D call TRBD1 (6 bases). Germline-derived CDR1 and CDR2 are MNHEY and SMNVEV (reference sequence). V gave up 2 bases and J gave up 7 bases, with 15 bases separating them. The CDR3 has 15 amino acids. CDR3 loop: CASSLLVGHGNEQFF. CDR3 in DNA: TGTGCCAGCAGTTTACTAGTGGGACATGGAAATGAGCAGTTCTTC.

This clone appeared once. The gene calls are TRBV6-6 and TRBJ2-5; 8 nucleotides agree with TRBD2. The length of the CDR3 is 16 residues. Germline V lookup: CDR1 MNHNY, CDR2 SVGAGI (reference sequence). V was pared by 5 bases and J by 0 bases, with 8 bases of the junction left unmatched. The CDR3 reads CASSLLRTSHQETQYF. Here the CDR3 DNA reads TGTGCCAGCAGTCTGCTCCGGACTAGCCACCAAGAGACCCAGTACTTC.

The V gene is TRBV9, the J gene TRBJ1-2; the match to TRBD1 covers 9 bases. Germline trimming cut 0 bases from V and 4 bases from J; bases unmatched to any gene: 7. The CDR3 has 16 residues. Germline V gene sequence: CDR1 SGDLS, CDR2 YYNGEE. This CDR3 reads CASSVAPDRGVYGYTF. In DNA form, the CDR3 reads TGTGCCAGCAGCGTAGCCCCGGACAGGGGCGTCTATGGCTACACCTTC.

The chain is built from TRBV19 and TRBJ2-1, with D perhaps matching TRBD2 (5 bases). This CDR3 is 14 amino acids long. Trimming cost V 3 bases and J 10 bases, with 16 bases left between them. Germline V gene data show CDR1 as LNHDA and CDR2 as SQIVND (reference sequence). The CDR3 sequence is CASSIQRSQLEQFF. The CDR3 nucleotides read TGTGCCAGTAGTATCCAGCGGAGCCAACTAGAGCAGTTCTTC.

The chain is built from TRBV5-4 and TRBJ2-3, with 14 bases lining up with TRBD2. J gave up 4 bases and V 5 bases, and 3 bases lay outside the gene matches. The length of the CDR3 is 15 residues. The germline gives CDR1 SGHNT, CDR2 YYREEE (reference sequence). CDR3 in amino acids: CASRTSGRASDTQYF. DNA of the CDR3: TGTGCCAGCAGGACTAGCGGGAGGGCCTCAGATACGCAGTATTTT.